The 15 T cell receptor beta chains listed next were all sequenced from one sample in a study of cytotoxic CD8 clonotypes in ibrutinib-treated CLL. Clones were read by immunoSEQ multiplex PCR, and TCRdb kept only the in-frame ones, dropping some. The sample shows 45,000 to 70,000 clones, roughly 50% of them seen only once. The specimen comprised PBMCs, sampled after 24 months of ibrutinib treatment. These receptor sequences come from a human donor with chronic lymphocytic leukemia.

The table lists this clone with a few counts. The CDR3 here is CASSDDGRRADTQYF. As DNA, the CDR3 is TGTGCCAGCAGTGATGACGGGAGGAGGGCAGATACGCAGTATTTT. The chain carries TRBV6-1 and TRBJ2-3; 7 bases are a match to TRBD2. The CDR3 is 15 amino acids. V was clipped by 3 bases and J by 4 bases; unmatched bases: 7. Germline-derived CDR1 and CDR2 are MNHNS and SASEGT.

The chain employs TRBV4-1 and TRBJ2-1; unclear D gene. This CDR3 region has 16 residues. Trimming cost V 3 bases and J 0 bases, with 12 bases left between them. Looked up from germline, CDR1 is MGHRA and CDR2 is YSYEKL. The CDR3 region has the DNA TGCGCCAGCAGCCATTCCTGGTCGAGCTCCTACAATGAGCAGTTCTTC. It specifies CASSHSWSSSYNEQFF.

This sequence joins TRBV6-1 and TRBJ1-5; the D is unclear. The CDR3 extends over 15 amino acids. V lost 4 bases and J lost 4, with 14 bases in between. Germline lookup yields CDR1 MNHNS and CDR2 SASEGT. The CDR3 DNA reads as TGTGCCAGCAGTGTTTGGGGAACCCCTAATCAGCCCCAGCATTTT. Translating gives CASSVWGTPNQPQHF.

V gene TRBV6-5 combines with J gene TRBJ1-2, with TRBD1 as a possible D gene (5 bases). The V gene lost 2 bases and the J gene lost 5 bases, with 15 bases spanning the gap. CDR3 size: 15 residues. In germline, CDR1 is MNHEY, CDR2 SVGAGI. This CDR3 reads CASSYNPTVPYGYTF. CDR3 bases: TGTGCCAGCAGTTACAACCCGACAGTTCCTTATGGCTACACCTTC.

The chain uses TRBV6-5 and TRBJ2-3; D is undetermined. The V gene's germline CDR1 is MNHEY and CDR2 SVGAGI. The CDR3 is 13 amino acids. Trimming cost V 4 bases and J 7 bases, with 12 bases left between them. The CDR3 sequence is CASSSPTAYTQYF. CDR3 in DNA: TGTGCCAGCAGTTCTCCGACTGCTTATACGCAGTATTTT.

The J gene is TRBJ2-5, the V gene TRBV6-1; a weak D match, TRBD1 (5 bases). The CDR3 covers 14 residues. Trimming pared 3 bases from V and 2 bases from J, leaving 10 bases between. Per germline, CDR1 MNHNS and CDR2 SASEGT. CDR3 sequence (DNA): TGTGCCAGCAGTGAGGGGCCGGGTCAAGAGACCCAGTACTTC. Translation gives CASSEGPGQETQYF.

This clone has just a few counts. The chain is built from TRBV19 and TRBJ1-2; D possibly corresponds to TRBD1 (5 bases). Germline V gene sequence: CDR1 LNHDA, CDR2 SQIVND (reference sequence). The CDR3 covers 14 residues. V was pared by 4 bases and J by 4 bases, with 13 bases between. Written as DNA, the CDR3 is TGTGCCAGTAGTAATTGGGACGGCACCTATGGCTACACCTTC. It translates to CASSNWDGTYGYTF.

As to this clone: With a far larger clone one base away, a read error is the likely cause. The chain uses TRBV5-3 and TRBJ2-7, with 9 nucleotides matching TRBD1. TRBV5-3 belongs to the ORF category, with a function that is uncertain. The CDR3 spans 16 residues. The CDR3 is CARSPGNRDRDHEQYV. CDR3 nucleotides: TGCGCCAGGAGCCCCGGCAACCGGGACAGGGACCACGAGCAGTACGTC.

V is TRBV6-6 and J is TRBJ2-7; the match to TRBD2 covers 12 bases. V gave up 11 bases and J gave up 2 bases; unmatched junction bases: 4. The CDR3 has 13 amino acids. Germline V gives CDR1 MNHNY, CDR2 SVGAGI (reference sequence). In DNA, the CDR3 is TGTGCCGCGCGGACTAGCGGGACCTACGAGCAGTACTTC. Translating it yields CAARTSGTYEQYF.

This clone was seen a handful of times. The J gene is TRBJ2-7, the V gene TRBV6-5; D perhaps matches TRBD2 (6 bases). Germline loops: CDR1 MNHEY, CDR2 SVGAGI. The CDR3 runs to 15 residues. Trimming pared 5 bases from V and 0 bases from J, leaving 14 bases between. CDR3 residues: CASSGGGWSSYEQYV. The CDR3 region has the DNA TGTGCCAGCAGTGGGGGAGGTTGGAGCTCCTACGAGCAGTACGTC.

This clone showed up just once. The chain is built from TRBV28 and TRBJ2-1; 11 bases agree with TRBD2. V lost 4 bases, J lost 9 bases, and 5 bases stayed unmatched. The CDR3 covers 14 residues. Germline V lookup: CDR1 MDHEN, CDR2 SYDVKM. The CDR3: CASSSVGLAVEQFF. The DNA of the CDR3 is TGTGCCAGCAGTTCGGTGGGACTAGCGGTTGAGCAGTTCTTC.

V and J are TRBV7-2 and TRBJ2-7; a weak D match, TRBD2 (8 bases). The CDR3 is made up of 18 amino acids. Germline V gene sequence: CDR1 SGHTA, CDR2 FQGNSA. V was pared by 5 bases and J by 3 bases, with 26 bases between. Here the CDR3 DNA reads TGTGCCAGCAGCGGCCGGGACAGAGCTGGCCTAGCGGGCTACGAGCAGTACTTC. It encodes CASSGRDRAGLAGYEQYF.

In this sample, this clone turned up a few times. V and J are TRBV25-1 and TRBJ1-5; D ambiguous. The CDR3 consists of 14 residues. Germline CDR1 MGHDK, CDR2 SYGVNS. With 1 base removed from V and 7 bases from J, the gap between germline ends came to 11 bases. DNA for the CDR3: TGTGCCAGCAGTGAATGGGGAGGGAACCAGCCCCAGCATTTT. This sequence encodes CASSEWGGNQPQHF.

The chain uses TRBV2 and TRBJ2-2; D not resolved. The CDR3 consists of 14 residues. CDR1 is SNHLY, CDR2 FYNNEI, per germline. Trimming removed 6 bases at V and 0 bases at J, with 8 bases between. The CDR3 loop reads CASRALANTGELFF. In nucleotides, the CDR3 is TGTGCCAGCAGGGCACTTGCGAACACCGGGGAGCTGTTTTTT.

This clone turned up a few times. The chain recombines TRBV6-5 with TRBJ1-2; D is ambiguous. V was pared by 5 bases and J by 0 bases, with 7 bases between. This CDR3 contains 13 residues. Germline CDR1 and CDR2: MNHEY and SVGAGI. CDR3 sequence reads: CASSLEANYGYTF. The CDR3 nucleotides are TGTGCCAGCAGTCTGGAAGCTAACTATGGCTACACCTTC.